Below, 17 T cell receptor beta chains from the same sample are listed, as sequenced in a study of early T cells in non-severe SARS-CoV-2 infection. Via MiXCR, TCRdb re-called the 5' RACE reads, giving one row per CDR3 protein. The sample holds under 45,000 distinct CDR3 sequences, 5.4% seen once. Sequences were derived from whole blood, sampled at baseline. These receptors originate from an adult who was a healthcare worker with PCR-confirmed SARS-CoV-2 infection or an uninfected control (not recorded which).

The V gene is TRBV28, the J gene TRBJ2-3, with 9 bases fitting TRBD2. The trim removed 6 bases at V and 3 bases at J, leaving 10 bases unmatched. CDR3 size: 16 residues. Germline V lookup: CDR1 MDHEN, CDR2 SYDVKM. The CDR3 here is CASSLLGGRGTDTQYF. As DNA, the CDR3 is TGTGCCAGCAGCCTCCTGGGCGGGAGGGGGACAGATACGCAGTATTTT. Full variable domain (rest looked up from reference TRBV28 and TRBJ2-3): DVKVTQSSRYLVKRTGEKVFLECVQDMDHENMFWYRQDPGLGLRLIYFSYDVKMKEKGDIPEGYSVSREKKERFSLILESASTNQTSMYLCASSLLGGRGTDTQYFGPGTRLTVL.

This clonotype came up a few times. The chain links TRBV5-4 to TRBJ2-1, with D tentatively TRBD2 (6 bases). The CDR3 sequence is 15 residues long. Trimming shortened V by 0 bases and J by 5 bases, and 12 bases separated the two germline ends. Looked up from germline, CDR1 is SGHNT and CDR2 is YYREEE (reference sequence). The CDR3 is CASSLEAGTNNEQFF. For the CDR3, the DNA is TGTGCCAGCAGCTTGGAGGCGGGGACGAACAATGAGCAGTTCTTC.

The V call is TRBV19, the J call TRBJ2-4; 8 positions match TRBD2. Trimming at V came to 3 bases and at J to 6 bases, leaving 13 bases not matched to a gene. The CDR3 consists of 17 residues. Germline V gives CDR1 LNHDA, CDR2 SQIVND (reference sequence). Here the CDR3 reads CASSIKRERTRRNIQYF. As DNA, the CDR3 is TGTGCCAGTAGTATCAAGCGGGAGCGCACCCGGCGAAACATTCAGTACTTC.

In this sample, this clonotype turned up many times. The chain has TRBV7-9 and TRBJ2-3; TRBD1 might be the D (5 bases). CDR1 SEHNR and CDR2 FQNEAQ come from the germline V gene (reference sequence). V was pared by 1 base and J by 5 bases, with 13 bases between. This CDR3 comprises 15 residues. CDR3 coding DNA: TGTGCCAGCAGCTTAGAGAAGGGGAAGATAGATACGCAGTATTTT. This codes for CASSLEKGKIDTQYF.

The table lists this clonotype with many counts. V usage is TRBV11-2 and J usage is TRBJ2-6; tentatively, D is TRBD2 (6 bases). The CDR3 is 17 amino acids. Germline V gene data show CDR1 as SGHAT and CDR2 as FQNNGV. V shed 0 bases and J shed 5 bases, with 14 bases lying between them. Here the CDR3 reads CASSLEAGGIRANVLTF. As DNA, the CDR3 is TGTGCCAGCAGCTTAGAGGCGGGCGGGATCCGGGCCAACGTCCTGACTTTC.

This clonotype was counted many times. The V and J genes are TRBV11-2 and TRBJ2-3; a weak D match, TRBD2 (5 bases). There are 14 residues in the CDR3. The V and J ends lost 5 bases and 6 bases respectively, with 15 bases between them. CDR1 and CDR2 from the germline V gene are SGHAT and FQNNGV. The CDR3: CASSPMGARDTQYF. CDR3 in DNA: TGTGCCAGCAGCCCCATGGGAGCTCGGGATACGCAGTATTTT.

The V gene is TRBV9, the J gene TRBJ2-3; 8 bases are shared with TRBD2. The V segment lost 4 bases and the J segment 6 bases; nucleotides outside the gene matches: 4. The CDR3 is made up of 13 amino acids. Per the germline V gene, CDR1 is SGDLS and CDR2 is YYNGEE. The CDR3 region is CASSLRGEDTQYF. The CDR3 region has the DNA TGTGCCAGCAGCCTGCGGGGGGAGGATACGCAGTATTTT.

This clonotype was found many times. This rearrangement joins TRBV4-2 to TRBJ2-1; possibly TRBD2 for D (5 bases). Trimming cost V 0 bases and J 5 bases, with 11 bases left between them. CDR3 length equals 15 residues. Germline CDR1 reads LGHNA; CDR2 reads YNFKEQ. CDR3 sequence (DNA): TGTGCCAGCAGCCAAGATGGGCGGGTAGACAATGAGCAGTTCTTC. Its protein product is CASSQDGRVDNEQFF.

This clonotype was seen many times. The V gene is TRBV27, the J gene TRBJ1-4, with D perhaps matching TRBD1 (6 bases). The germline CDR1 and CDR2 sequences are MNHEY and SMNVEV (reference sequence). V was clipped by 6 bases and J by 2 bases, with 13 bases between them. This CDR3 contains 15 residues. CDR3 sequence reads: CASRNYRVTNEKLFF. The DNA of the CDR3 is TGTGCCAGCAGAAATTACAGGGTGACTAATGAAAAACTGTTTTTT. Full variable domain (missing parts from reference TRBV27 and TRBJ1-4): EAQVTQNPRYLITVTGKKLTVTCSQNMNHEYMSWYRQDPGLGLRQIYYSMNVEVTDKGDVPEGYKVSRKEKRNFPLILESPSPNQTSLYFCASRNYRVTNEKLFFGSGTQLSVL.

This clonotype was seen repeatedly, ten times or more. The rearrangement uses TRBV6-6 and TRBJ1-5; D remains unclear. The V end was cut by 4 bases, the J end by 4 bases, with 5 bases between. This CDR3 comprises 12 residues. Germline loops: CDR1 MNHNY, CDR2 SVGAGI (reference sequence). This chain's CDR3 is CASSLPNQPQHF. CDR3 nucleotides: TGTGCCAGCAGTTTACCTAATCAGCCCCAGCATTTT.

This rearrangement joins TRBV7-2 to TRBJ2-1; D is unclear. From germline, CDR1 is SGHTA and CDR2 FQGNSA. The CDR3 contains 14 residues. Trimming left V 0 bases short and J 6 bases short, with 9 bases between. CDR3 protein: CASSLAKGSNEQFF. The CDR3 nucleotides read TGTGCCAGCAGCTTAGCGAAGGGTTCCAATGAGCAGTTCTTC.

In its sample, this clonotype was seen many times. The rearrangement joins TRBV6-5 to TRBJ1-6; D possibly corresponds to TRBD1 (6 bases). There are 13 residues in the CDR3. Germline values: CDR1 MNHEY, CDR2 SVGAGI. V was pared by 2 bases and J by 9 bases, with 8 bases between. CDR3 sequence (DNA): TGTGCCAGCAGTTACGAACAGGGTTCACCCCTCCACTTT. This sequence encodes CASSYEQGSPLHF.

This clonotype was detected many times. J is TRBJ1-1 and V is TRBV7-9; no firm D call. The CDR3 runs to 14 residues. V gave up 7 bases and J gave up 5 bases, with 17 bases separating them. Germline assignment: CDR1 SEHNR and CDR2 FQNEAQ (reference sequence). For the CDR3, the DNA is TGTGCCAGCAAGACTATCCGAGGGAGTACTGAAGCTTTCTTT. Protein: CASKTIRGSTEAFF.

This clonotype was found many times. The CDR3: CASQGRLAKNIQYF. DNA of the CDR3: TGTGCCAGCCAGGGTCGTCTAGCCAAAAACATTCAGTACTTC. The chain employs TRBV25-1 and TRBJ2-4, with D possibly matching TRBD1 (5 bases). The germline V gene encodes CDR1 MGHDK and CDR2 SYGVNS. Trimming pared 8 bases from V and 0 bases from J, leaving 11 bases between. The CDR3 is made up of 14 amino acids. Looking up the rest from reference TRBV25-1 and TRBJ2-4 gives the full variable domain: EADIYQTPRYLVIGTGKKITLECSQTMGHDKMYWYQQDPGMELHLIHYSYGVNSTEKGDLSSESTVSRIRTEHFPLTLESARPSHTSQYLCASQGRLAKNIQYFGAGTRLSVL.

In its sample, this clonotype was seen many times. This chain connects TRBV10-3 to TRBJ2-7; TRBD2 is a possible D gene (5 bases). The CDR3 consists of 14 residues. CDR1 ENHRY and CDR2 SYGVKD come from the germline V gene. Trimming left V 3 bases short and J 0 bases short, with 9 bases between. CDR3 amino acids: CAISEGGNSYEQYV. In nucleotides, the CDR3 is TGTGCCATCAGTGAAGGAGGAAACTCCTACGAGCAGTACGTC.

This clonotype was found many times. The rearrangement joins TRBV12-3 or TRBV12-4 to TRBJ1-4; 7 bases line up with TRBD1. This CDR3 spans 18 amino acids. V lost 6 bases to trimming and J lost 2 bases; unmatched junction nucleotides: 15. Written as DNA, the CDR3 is TGTGCCAGCAGCCCACCCCGGGACAGAGGCGGGACTAATGAAAAACTGTTTTTT. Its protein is CASSPPRDRGGTNEKLFF.

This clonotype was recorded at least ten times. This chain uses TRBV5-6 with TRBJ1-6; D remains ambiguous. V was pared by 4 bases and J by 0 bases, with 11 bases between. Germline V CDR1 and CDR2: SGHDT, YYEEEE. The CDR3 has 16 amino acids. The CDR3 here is CASSPGGVSYNSPLHF. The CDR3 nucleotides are TGTGCCAGCAGCCCAGGAGGCGTCTCCTATAATTCACCCCTCCACTTT. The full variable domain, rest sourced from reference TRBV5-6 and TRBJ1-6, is DAGVTQSPTHLIKTRGQQVTLRCSPKSGHDTVSWYQQALGQGPQFIFQYYEEEERQRGNFPDRFSGHQFPNYSSELNVNALLLGDSALYLCASSPGGVSYNSPLHFGNGTRLTVT.